This passage covers 20 T cell receptor beta chains from one sample sequenced in a study of identical twins (dated by TCRdb to the mid-2010s). The library was built by means of 5' RACE. Sequenced using an Illumina HiSeq 2000. In TCRdb, the public reads were trimmed at Q25 with fastp and aligned with MiXCR, with productive beta chains retained. Identical CDR3 proteins give one entry, which carries the most common genes and DNA. The sample yields over 550,000 distinct CDR3 sequences; just over 7% were counted once. The ten biggest clones cover 1.6% of the sample. This sample was also put to use in a study of yellow fever vaccine responses in identical twins.

Sequenced input: PBMCs. These receptors came from a woman between 18 and 29 years old in good health.

The V and J genes are TRBV20-1 and TRBJ2-1, with a weak D call TRBD2 (6 bases). The germline V gene has CDR1 DFQATT and CDR2 SNEGSKA (reference sequence). There are 13 residues in the CDR3. Deletions cut 0 bases from V and 7 bases from J, with 10 bases between. The CDR3 coding sequence is TGCAGTGCTAGAGATAGTCTAGCGAATGAGCAGTTCTTC. Its protein product is CSARDSLANEQFF.

This clonotype was detected a few times. The chain employs TRBV20-1 and TRBJ1-4, with 8 bases aligning to TRBD1. Losses at the gene ends were 6 bases for V and 3 bases for J; bases not matched to a gene: 9. CDR1 and CDR2 from the germline V gene are DFQATT and SNEGSKA (reference sequence). CDR3 length: 15 residues. CDR3 nucleotide sequence: TGCAGTGCAACCGACAGGGGAGAGGCTAATGAAAAACTGTTTTTT. The encoded protein is CSATDRGEANEKLFF.

This clonotype was counted only a few times. CDR3 nucleotide sequence: TGTGCCAGCAGCTTAGCAGGCGACTACGAGCAGTACGTC. This codes for CASSLAGDYEQYV. The chain is built from TRBV7-9 and TRBJ2-7, with D hard to call. CDR3 size: 13 residues. CDR1 and CDR2 (germline): SEHNR, FQNEAQ (reference sequence). V was clipped by 0 bases and J by 3 bases, with 6 bases between them.

Many counts were recorded for this clonotype. The chain couples TRBV28 to TRBJ1-1, with D possibly matching TRBD1 (5 bases). The CDR3 covers 15 residues. The germline gives CDR1 MDHEN, CDR2 SYDVKM. V lost 7 bases and J lost 0, with 15 bases in between. CDR3 bases: TGTGCCAGCACCCCGTTCGGGGGGGTGAACACTGAAGCTTTCTTT. Translating gives CASTPFGGVNTEAFF.

This clonotype was observed a few times. V usage is TRBV29-1 and J usage is TRBJ1-1; 8 nucleotides match TRBD1. Unmatched junction bases numbered 5, after V lost 5 bases and J lost 0 bases. CDR1 and CDR2 (germline): SQVTM, ANQGSEA. The CDR3 covers 14 residues. CDR3 nucleotides: TGCAGCGTTATGAGGACAGGGTTGAACACTGAAGCTTTCTTT. It codes for CSVMRTGLNTEAFF.

The genes are TRBV3-1 and TRBJ2-7; 14 bases match TRBD2. Germline loops: CDR1 LGHDT, CDR2 YNNKEL (reference sequence). V lost 4 bases, J lost 5 bases, and 4 bases stayed unmatched. The CDR3 totals 15 residues. CDR3 sequence reads: CASSPQGLAGDEQYF. The DNA for the CDR3 is TGTGCCAGCAGCCCCCAGGGACTAGCGGGAGACGAGCAGTACTTC.

This clonotype was recorded at least ten times. The rearrangement joins TRBV29-1 to TRBJ2-7; D is perhaps TRBD1 (5 bases). Trimming removed 4 bases from V and 2 bases from J, with 18 bases in between. The germline V gene has CDR1 SQVTM and CDR2 ANQGSEA. This CDR3 contains 15 residues. The CDR3 coding sequence is TGCAGCGTTGTGACAGACCACCAAGACCCCTACGAGCAGTACTTC. Protein product: CSVVTDHQDPYEQYF.

V gene TRBV24-1 combines with J gene TRBJ2-2; 10 bases line up with TRBD2. The CDR3 contains 17 residues. Trimming at V came to 3 bases and at J to 1 base, leaving 4 bases not matched to a gene. Germline V gene data show CDR1 as KGHDR and CDR2 as SFDVKD. CDR3 sequence (DNA): TGTGCCACCAGTGATCCCGGACTAGCGGAGAACACCGGGGAGCTGTTTTTT. Protein: CATSDPGLAENTGELFF.

This clonotype was seen a handful of times. The V gene is TRBV12-3 or TRBV12-4, the J gene TRBJ2-7; the D gene is possibly TRBD2 (6 bases). Trimming cost V 0 bases and J 4 bases, with 13 bases left between them. There are 15 residues in the CDR3. In DNA form, the CDR3 reads TGTGCCAGCAGTTTAGCGCTCGGGAGTGTTTACGAGCAGTACTTC. This sequence encodes CASSLALGSVYEQYF.

In this sample, this clonotype turned up a few times. This chain links TRBV20-1 with TRBJ2-3; D is unresolved. V was clipped by 8 bases and J by 0 bases, with 9 bases between them. Germline V gives CDR1 DFQATT, CDR2 SNEGSKA (reference sequence). The CDR3 covers 12 residues. In DNA form, the CDR3 reads TGCAGTACCAAGAGGAGCACAGATACGCAGTATTTT. This translates into CSTKRSTDTQYF.

The chain joins TRBV29-1 to TRBJ2-7; 15 bases fit TRBD2. Germline V gives CDR1 SQVTM, CDR2 ANQGSEA. V shed 6 bases and J 3 bases; nucleotides not matched to a gene: 9. The length of the CDR3 is 16 residues. As DNA, the CDR3 is TGCAGCGTCGCTTCTCGGGGACTAGCGGGAGGCTACGAGCAGTACTTC. Residues: CSVASRGLAGGYEQYF.

This clonotype has at least ten counts. The V and J genes are TRBV20-1 and TRBJ2-7; tentatively, D is TRBD1 (6 bases). Trimming took 5 bases from V and 0 from J, leaving 14 bases between them. The germline V gene has CDR1 DFQATT and CDR2 SNEGSKA (reference sequence). The CDR3 spans 14 residues. The CDR3 nucleotides are TGCAGTGCTGAACACAGGGACCGCTCCTACGAGCAGTACTTC. Protein: CSAEHRDRSYEQYF.

The V gene is TRBV20-1, the J gene TRBJ2-1, with 14 bases that match TRBD2. Looked up from germline, CDR1 is DFQATT and CDR2 is SNEGSKA (reference sequence). J lost 0 bases, V lost 4 bases, and 5 bases had no gene match. CDR3 length equals 17 residues. The CDR3 DNA reads as TGCAGTGCTACCACCGGGACTAGCGGGAGCTCCTACAATGAGCAGTTCTTC. It is translated as CSATTGTSGSSYNEQFF.

This clonotype was found a few times. The chain carries TRBV7-2 and TRBJ2-3, with D perhaps matching TRBD2 (5 bases). From germline, CDR1 is SGHTA and CDR2 FQGNSA. V dropped 5 bases and J dropped 4 bases, with 10 bases sitting between them. CDR3 size: 13 residues. The CDR3 nucleotides read TGTGCCAGCAGCCGCTCACTAGCAGATACGCAGTATTTT. This codes for CASSRSLADTQYF.

This clonotype has at least ten counts. The genes are TRBV24-1 and TRBJ2-1; 11 bases are a match to TRBD2. Germline CDR1 KGHDR, CDR2 SFDVKD. This CDR3 comprises 14 residues. V lost 5 bases, J lost 4 bases, and 0 bases stayed unmatched. CDR3: CATSVAGGYNEQFF. CDR3 coding DNA: TGTGCCACCAGTGTAGCGGGAGGGTACAATGAGCAGTTCTTC.

The V gene is TRBV12-3 or TRBV12-4, the J gene TRBJ2-2, with 8 nucleotides matching TRBD2. This CDR3 region has 14 residues. V was pared by 5 bases and J by 3 bases, with 2 bases of the junction left unmatched. The CDR3 region is CASSSGSYTGELFF. For the CDR3, the DNA is TGTGCCAGCAGTAGCGGGAGTTACACCGGGGAGCTGTTTTTT.

The table lists this clonotype with a few counts. The chain uses TRBV12-3 or TRBV12-4 and TRBJ2-2; TRBD2 agrees at 9 bases. The CDR3 is 15 amino acids. With V trimmed by 3 bases and J by 6 bases, 5 bases remained unmatched. CDR3 loop: CASSFRGGAPGELFF. The CDR3 coding sequence is TGTGCCAGCAGTTTTCGCGGGGGGGCTCCCGGGGAGCTGTTTTTT.

The V call is TRBV6-1, the J call TRBJ2-3; 10 nucleotides agree with TRBD1. Unmatched junction bases numbered 7, after V lost 7 bases and J lost 6 bases. The V gene's germline CDR1 is MNHNS and CDR2 SASEGT. The CDR3 length is 14 residues. This CDR3 is CASKDRGLKDTQYF. The CDR3 DNA is TGTGCCAGCAAAGACAGGGGGCTTAAGGATACGCAGTATTTT.

This clonotype came up a few times. The CDR3 region has the DNA TGTGCCAGCAGAATACAGGGGGCGTCCAATCAGCCCCAGCATTTT. Its protein product is CASRIQGASNQPQHF. The genes are TRBV28 and TRBJ1-5; TRBD1 matches 9 bases. CDR3 length equals 15 residues. V trimming: 6 bases; J trimming: 3 bases; junction bases outside the gene matches: 6. Looked up from germline, CDR1 is MDHEN and CDR2 is SYDVKM.

The genes are TRBV28 and TRBJ2-7; D may be TRBD1 (5 bases). This CDR3 spans 12 amino acids. CDR1 is MDHEN, CDR2 SYDVKM, per germline. Between the trimmed V and J ends, which lost 9 bases and 2 bases, there was a span of 11 bases. The CDR3 reads CASLSTAYEQYF. In nucleotides, the CDR3 is TGTGCCAGTCTATCGACAGCCTACGAGCAGTACTTC. Full variable domain (remainder filled in from reference TRBV28 and TRBJ2-7): DVKVTQSSRYLVKRTGEKVFLECVQDMDHENMFWYRQDPGLGLRLIYFSYDVKMKEKGDIPEGYSVSREKKERFSLILESASTNQTSMYLCASLSTAYEQYFGPGTRLTVT.